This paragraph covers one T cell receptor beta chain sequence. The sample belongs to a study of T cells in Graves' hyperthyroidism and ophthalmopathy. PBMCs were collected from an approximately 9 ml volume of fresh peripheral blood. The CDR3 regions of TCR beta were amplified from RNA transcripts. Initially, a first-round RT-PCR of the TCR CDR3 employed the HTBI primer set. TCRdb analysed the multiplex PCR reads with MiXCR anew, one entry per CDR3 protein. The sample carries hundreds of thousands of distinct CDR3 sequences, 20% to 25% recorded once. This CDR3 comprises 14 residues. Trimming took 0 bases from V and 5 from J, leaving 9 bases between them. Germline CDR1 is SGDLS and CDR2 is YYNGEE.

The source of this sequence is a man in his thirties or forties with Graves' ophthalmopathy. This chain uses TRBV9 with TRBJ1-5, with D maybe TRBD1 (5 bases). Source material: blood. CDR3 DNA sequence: TGTGCCAGCAGCGTAGGAGGACAAGATCAGCCCCAGCATTTT. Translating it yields CASSVGGQDQPQHF.